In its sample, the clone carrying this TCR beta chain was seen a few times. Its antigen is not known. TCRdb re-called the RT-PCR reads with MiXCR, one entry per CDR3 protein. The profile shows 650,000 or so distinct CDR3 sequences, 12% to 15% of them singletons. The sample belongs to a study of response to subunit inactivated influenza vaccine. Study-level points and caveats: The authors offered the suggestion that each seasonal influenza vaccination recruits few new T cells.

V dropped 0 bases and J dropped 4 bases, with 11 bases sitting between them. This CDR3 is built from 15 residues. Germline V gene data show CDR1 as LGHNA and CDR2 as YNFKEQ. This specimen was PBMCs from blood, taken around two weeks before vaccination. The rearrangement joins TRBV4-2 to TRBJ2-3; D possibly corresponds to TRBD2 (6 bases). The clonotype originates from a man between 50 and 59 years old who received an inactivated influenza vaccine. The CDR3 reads CASSQDRRAADTQYF. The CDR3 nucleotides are TGTGCCAGCAGCCAAGATCGGAGGGCCGCAGATACGCAGTATTTT.